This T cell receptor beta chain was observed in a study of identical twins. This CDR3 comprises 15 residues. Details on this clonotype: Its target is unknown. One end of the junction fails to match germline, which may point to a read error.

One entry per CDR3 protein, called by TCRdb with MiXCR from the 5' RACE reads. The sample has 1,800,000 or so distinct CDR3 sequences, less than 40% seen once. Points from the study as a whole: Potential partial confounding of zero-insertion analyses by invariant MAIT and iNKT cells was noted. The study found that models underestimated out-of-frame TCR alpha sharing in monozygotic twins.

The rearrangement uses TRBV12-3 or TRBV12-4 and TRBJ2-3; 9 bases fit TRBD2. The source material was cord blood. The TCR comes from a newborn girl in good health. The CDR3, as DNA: TGTGCCAGCAGTTCCTCGGGACTAGCATCAGATATGCAGTATTTT. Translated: CASSSSGLASDMQYF.